What follows are 8 T cell receptor beta chains derived from one specimen sequenced in a study of regulatory T cells in long-lasting Graves disease. Relying on iRepertoire HTBI primers and Arm-PCR of CDR3 regions, the team built TCR beta libraries. TCRdb redid the calling of the multiplex PCR reads with MiXCR, one entry per CDR3 protein. The sample includes a few hundred thousand distinct CDR3 sequences, roughly a quarter of them seen just once. Time point: persistent/refractory GD, antithyroid drugs over 5 years with positive TRAb. From RNA extracted from PBMCs, the TCR library was made. The sample here was peripheral blood mononuclear cells (PBMCs), taken when the disease was refractory, from a patient treated with antithyroid drugs. The receptor source for this set is a female donor with Graves disease.

This clonotype appeared a few times. The rearrangement uses TRBV3-1 and TRBJ1-1; D is perhaps TRBD1 (5 bases). The CDR3 has 12 residues. Germline V lookup: CDR1 LGHDT, CDR2 YNNKEL (reference sequence). V was pared by 7 bases and J by 5 bases, with 11 bases between. The CDR3 spells CASIAGGTEAFF. In nucleotides, the CDR3 is TGTGCCAGCATCGCGGGGGGAACTGAAGCTTTCTTT.

In regard to this clonotype: This may be a read error, as it is one base from a much larger clone. The V call is TRBV20-1, the J call TRBJ2-7; 8 nucleotides match TRBD1. The CDR3 covers 13 residues. In germline, CDR1 is DFQATT, CDR2 SNEGSKA (reference sequence). V lost 6 bases to trimming and J lost 3 bases; unmatched junction nucleotides: 7. CDR3 bases: TGCAGTGCACGGACAGGGTTAGGCTACGAGCAGTACTTC. It encodes CSARTGLGYEQYF.

In its sample, this clonotype was seen a few times. V and J are TRBV19 and TRBJ2-2; no definite D call. CDR3 length: 12 residues. V lost 3 bases and J lost 5, with 4 bases in between. Germline CDR1 is LNHDA and CDR2 is SQIVND (reference sequence). CDR3 bases: TGTGCCAGTAGTATTGGTACCGGGGAGCTGTTTTTT. Its protein is CASSIGTGELFF.

The rearrangement links TRBV20-1 to TRBJ1-2; 12 bases line up with TRBD1. Trimming removed 6 bases from V and 8 bases from J; junction bases left unmatched: 10. Germline V gene lookup returns CDR1 DFQATT and CDR2 SNEGSKA (reference sequence). CDR3 length: 14 amino acids. The CDR3: CSAQKGQGAVGYTF. In DNA form, the CDR3 reads TGCAGTGCCCAAAAGGGACAGGGGGCAGTCGGCTACACCTTC.

The table lists this clonotype with many counts. The CDR3 bases are TGTGCCAGCAGCCAGGGACCGAACACTGAAGCTTTCTTT. This gives the protein CASSQGPNTEAFF. This chain joins TRBV7-9 and TRBJ1-1; TRBD1 might be the D (5 bases). The V and J ends lost 5 bases and 1 base respectively, with 8 bases between them. This CDR3 comprises 13 residues. CDR1 is SEHNR and CDR2 is FQNEAQ in the germline V gene (reference sequence). The full variable domain, its missing parts supplied by reference TRBV7-9 and TRBJ1-1, is DTGVSQNPRHKITKRGQNVTFRCDPISEHNRLYWYRQTLGQGPEFLTYFQNEAQLEKSRLLSDRFSAERPKGSFSTLEIQRTEQGDSAMYLCASSQGPNTEAFFGQGTRLTVV.

The V gene is TRBV3-1, the J gene TRBJ2-5, with D perhaps matching TRBD2 (6 bases). Germline V gene data show CDR1 as LGHDT and CDR2 as YNNKEL (reference sequence). The CDR3 loop spans 15 amino acids. V dropped 4 bases and J dropped 5 bases, with 17 bases sitting between them. The CDR3 reads CASSPGGAGRETQYF. As DNA, the CDR3 is TGTGCCAGCAGCCCCGGCGGGGCAGGGAGGGAGACCCAGTACTTC.

This clonotype has ten or more counts. The chain couples TRBV20-1 to TRBJ1-5, with a tentative D call TRBD1 (5 bases). Germline V gene sequence: CDR1 DFQATT, CDR2 SNEGSKA (reference sequence). This CDR3 comprises 14 residues. Trimming shortened V by 3 bases and J by 7 bases, and 16 bases separated the two germline ends. The CDR3 region has the DNA TGCAGTGCTAGCCCAGGGAACGTGAGACAGCCCCAGCATTTT. Amino acids: CSASPGNVRQPQHF.

This clonotype was seen a few times. The V gene is TRBV14, the J gene TRBJ1-1, with no clear D. Trimming removed 2 bases at V and 10 bases at J, with 20 bases between. Germline V gene data show CDR1 as SGHDN and CDR2 as FVKESK. The CDR3 runs to 15 residues. Here the CDR3 DNA reads TGTGCCAGCAGCCAATTAGGACGGGCCCCCCGGACAGCTTTCTTT. Its protein is CASSQLGRAPRTAFF.